This entry describes one T cell receptor (beta chain). Participants' reported clinical history set cohort assignment. Method: immunoSEQ multiplex PCR; TCRdb's copy keeps in-frame clones and lacks some. The repertoire has about 150,000 clones, about nine tenths of them found once; the top ten carry 4%. This sample is part of a study of blood T cell repertoires in COVID-19. Study details: The United States, Italy and Spain supplied acute and convalescent COVID-19 samples. Nucleic acid was either cDNA or gDNA, and it came from T cells, B-cell-depleted T cells, or PBMCs.

The J segment lost 5 bases and the V segment lost 4 bases, leaving 6 bases of the junction unmatched. This CDR3 is 15 amino acids long. CDR1 is SGHKS and CDR2 is YYEKEE in the germline V gene (reference sequence). Source material: PBMCs or T cells enriched from blood (not recorded which). The receptor was isolated from a woman in her 40s who had been exposed to COVID-19. The chain is built from TRBV5-5 and TRBJ2-2; 9 nucleotides agree with TRBD1. The CDR3 DNA follows: TGTGCCAGCAGCGATGGGACAGGGAGTACCGGGGAGCTGTTTTTT. It is translated as CASSDGTGSTGELFF.